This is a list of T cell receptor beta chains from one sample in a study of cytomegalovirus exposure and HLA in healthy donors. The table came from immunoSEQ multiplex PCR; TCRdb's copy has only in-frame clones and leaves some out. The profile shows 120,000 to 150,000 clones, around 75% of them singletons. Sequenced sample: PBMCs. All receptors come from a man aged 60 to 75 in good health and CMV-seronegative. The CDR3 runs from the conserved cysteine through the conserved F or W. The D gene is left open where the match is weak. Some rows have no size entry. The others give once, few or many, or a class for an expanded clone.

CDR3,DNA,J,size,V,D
CASSFSQHSNQPQHF,TGTGCCAGCAGTTTTTCACAGCATAGCAATCAGCCCCAGCATTTT,TRBJ1-5,NA,TRBV28,NA
CASILDRANTEAFF,NA,TRBJ1-1,NA,TRBV6-1,NA
CASSLVSVRSGNTIYF,TGCGCCAGCAGCTTGGTGAGCGTCCGCTCTGGAAACACCATATATTTT,TRBJ1-3,NA,TRBV5-1,NA
CASSLLGSPTDTQYF,TGTGCCAGCAGCTTGTTGGGCTCCCCCACAGATACGCAGTATTTT,TRBJ2-3,NA,TRBV5-6,NA
CASRTQGANYGYTF,TGTGCCAGCAGGACCCAGGGGGCTAACTATGGCTACACCTTC,TRBJ1-2,many,TRBV27,TRBD1
CASSEPRQINQPQHF,TGTGCCAGCAGTGAGCCCCGACAGATTAATCAGCCCCAGCATTTT,TRBJ1-5,NA,TRBV6-1,NA
CASSLGTSGSVDTQYF,TGTGCCAGCAGCTTAGGGACTAGCGGGAGCGTCGATACGCAGTATTTT,TRBJ2-3,NA,TRBV7-8,TRBD2
CASRRDFFNREQYF,TGTGCCAGCAGGAGGGACTTCTTTAATCGGGAGCAGTACTTC,TRBJ2-7,NA,TRBV2,NA
CASSSVYEQYF,TGTGCCAGCAGTTCTGTCTACGAGCAGTACTTC,TRBJ2-7,NA,TRBV28,NA
CASSAIQASYEQYF,TGTGCCAGCAGCGCCATACAGGCCTCCTACGAGCAGTACTTC,TRBJ2-7,NA,TRBV7-2,NA
CASSAVAGTSYNEQFF,TGCGCCAGCAGCGCGGTAGCGGGAACCTCCTACAATGAGCAGTTCTTC,TRBJ2-1,medium-sized,TRBV4-1,TRBD2
CAISESKDSLYGYTF,TGTGCCATCAGTGAGTCGAAAGACAGCTTGTATGGCTACACCTTC,TRBJ1-2,few,TRBV10-3,NA
CASSSTTSGQETQYF,TGTGCCAGCAGCTCTACGACTAGCGGCCAAGAGACCCAGTACTTC,TRBJ2-5,few,TRBV9,TRBD2
CASSLAITYTGELFF,TGCGCCAGCAGCTTGGCAATCACTTACACCGGGGAGCTGTTTTTT,TRBJ2-2,NA,TRBV5-1,NA
CASIDGTGYNYGYTF,TGTGCCAGTATAGACGGGACAGGCTATAACTATGGCTACACCTTC,TRBJ1-2,NA,TRBV19,TRBD1
CASRTSGRAGELFF,TGCGCCAGCAGGACCAGCGGGAGGGCCGGGGAGCTGTTTTTT,TRBJ2-2,few,TRBV10-2,TRBD2
CASSKNRGNTEAFF,TGTGCCAGCAGTAAAAACAGGGGGAACACTGAAGCTTTCTTT,TRBJ1-1,NA,TRBV7-2,TRBD1
CASSFPGVTEAFF,TGTGCCAGCAGCTTCCCAGGCGTCACTGAAGCTTTCTTT,TRBJ1-1,NA,TRBV7-9,NA
CASSGPGQGARTQYF,TGTGCCAGCAGTGGACCGGGACAGGGTGCTCGGACCCAGTACTTC,TRBJ2-5,NA,TRBV6-1,TRBD1
CSARQGAFNEQFF,TGCAGCGCCCGACAGGGAGCTTTCAATGAGCAGTTCTTC,TRBJ2-1,NA,TRBV29-1,TRBD1
CASSLDGHNEQFF,TGTGCCAGCAGCTTAGACGGTCACAATGAGCAGTTCTTC,TRBJ2-1,few,TRBV11-1,NA
CALTAQGVTGELFF,TGTGCCCTTACGGCACAGGGGGTTACCGGGGAGCTGTTTTTT,TRBJ2-2,NA,TRBV28,TRBD1
CASSETPTLVAGELFF,TGTGCCAGCAGTGAAACCCCAACCCTAGTAGCCGGGGAGCTGTTTTTT,TRBJ2-2,NA,TRBV6-1,NA
CATSRGGVQGRTEAFF,TGTGCCACCAGCAGAGGGGGTGTACAGGGAAGAACTGAAGCTTTCTTT,TRBJ1-1,NA,TRBV15,NA
CASSLGRGSYEQYF,TGTGCCAGCAGCTTGGGCAGGGGGTCCTACGAGCAGTACTTC,TRBJ2-7,NA,TRBV11-3,TRBD1
CASRLSGGLPDTQYF,TGTGCCAGCAGACTATCAGGGGGCTTACCAGATACGCAGTATTTT,TRBJ2-3,NA,TRBV6-5,TRBD1
CSVEGGQGSSYNEQFF,TGCAGCGTTGAGGGAGGGCAGGGGAGCTCCTACAATGAGCAGTTCTTC,TRBJ2-1,NA,TRBV29-1,NA
CASGLDSTALGGPQHF,TGTGCTAGTGGTTTGGACTCGACGGCGCTGGGGGGGCCCCAGCATTTT,TRBJ1-5,once,TRBV12-5,NA
CASSLSRYQETQYF,TGCGCCAGCAGCTTGTCTAGGTACCAAGAGACCCAGTACTTC,TRBJ2-5,NA,TRBV5-1,NA
CAITNRVNTEAFF,TGTGCCATCACCAACAGGGTGAACACTGAAGCTTTCTTT,TRBJ1-1,few,TRBV10-3,NA
CASSQVDRGDYGYTF,TGTGCCAGCAGCCAAGTTGACAGGGGCGACTATGGCTACACCTTC,TRBJ1-2,NA,TRBV4-2,TRBD1
CASTSEETQYF,TGTGCCAGCACAAGCGAAGAGACCCAGTACTTC,TRBJ2-5,NA,TRBV6-6,NA
CASSYVRVYGNTIYF,TGTGCCAGCAGTTACGTGCGGGTTTATGGAAACACCATATATTTT,TRBJ1-3,few,TRBV6-6,NA
CASTEGAGVLGEQFF,TGTGCCAGCACCGAAGGGGCAGGGGTATTGGGTGAGCAGTTCTTC,TRBJ2-1,medium-sized,TRBV2,NA
CASSIGQGASYEQYF,TGTGCCAGTAGTATCGGGCAGGGGGCCTCATACGAGCAGTACTTC,TRBJ2-7,few,TRBV19,TRBD1
CASSPLAGNTGELFF,TGTGCCAGCAGCCCTCTAGCGGGGAACACCGGGGAGCTGTTTTTT,TRBJ2-2,NA,TRBV11-2,TRBD2
CAGRQASTDTQYF,TGTGCCGGGAGACAGGCTAGCACAGATACGCAGTATTTT,TRBJ2-3,NA,TRBV30,NA
CASSATRGQINSPLHF,TGTGCCAGCAGTGCAACGAGGGGACAGATTAATTCACCCCTCCACTTT,TRBJ1-6,NA,TRBV25-1,TRBD1